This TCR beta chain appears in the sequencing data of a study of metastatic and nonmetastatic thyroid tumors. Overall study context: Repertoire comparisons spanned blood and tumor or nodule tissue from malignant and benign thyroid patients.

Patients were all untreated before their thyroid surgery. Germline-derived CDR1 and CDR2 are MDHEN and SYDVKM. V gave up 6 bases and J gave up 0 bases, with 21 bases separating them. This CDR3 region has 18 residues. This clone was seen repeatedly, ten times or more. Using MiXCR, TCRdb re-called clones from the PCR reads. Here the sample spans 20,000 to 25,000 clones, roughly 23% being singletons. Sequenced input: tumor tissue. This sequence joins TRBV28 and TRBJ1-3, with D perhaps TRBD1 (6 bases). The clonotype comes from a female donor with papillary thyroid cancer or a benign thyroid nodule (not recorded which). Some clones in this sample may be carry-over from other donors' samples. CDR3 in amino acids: CASRGTTTRMDSGNTIYF. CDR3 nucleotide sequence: TGTGCCAGCAGGGGGACAACCACTCGAATGGACTCTGGAAACACCATATATTTT.